This TCR beta chain was recovered during a study of OX40 agonist ivuxolimab in advanced cancers. Data came from immunoSEQ multiplex PCR; TCRdb stores just in-frame clones and leaves some out. This table has fewer than 70,000 clones, roughly nine tenths appearing once. The CDR3 contains 13 residues. CDR1 is MNHEY and CDR2 is SMNVEV in the germline V gene (reference sequence). V was clipped by 3 bases and J by 4 bases, with 9 bases between them. The source material was CD4+ or CD8+ T cells sorted from blood, sampled in a trial of the OX40 agonist ivuxolimab. This TCR was recovered from an adult with an advanced solid tumor such as melanoma, head and neck, liver or kidney cancer. J is TRBJ1-2 and V is TRBV27, with a weak D call TRBD1 (5 bases). The CDR3 here is CASSFQGPYGYTF. The CDR3 nucleotides read TGTGCCAGCAGTTTTCAGGGTCCCTATGGCTACACCTTC.